Given below is one T cell receptor (beta chain) in context. Its antigen is currently not known. No much larger clone exists at a distance of one base, and base qualities are not known. This sample is part of a study of blood T cell repertoires in COVID-19 (dated by TCRdb to 2018 to 2021). Some background on the complete study: Collaborator samples came from the United States, Italy and Spain and covered acute and convalescent phases of COVID-19. The prospective study material was composed of cDNA or gDNA derived from T cells, B-cell-depleted T cells, or PBMCs. Samples came from the ongoing ImmuneRACE study (first 160 participants) plus 1,254 subjects from 6 global collaborators. The repertoires were made available in a free public database intended to serve as a resource for research on the immune response to SARS-CoV-2. Where available, HLA class I and class II types were taken from metadata supplied by the sample provider and were not determined by assay-based typing. Nearly every sample came with metadata listing a de-identified subject ID, COVID-19 status, age in years and sex. Subjects who had been exposed to COVID-19, were actively infected with it, or had recovered from it provided the deeply sampled blood TCRbeta repertoires that made up the dataset.

Study-wide conclusions, independent of this receptor: How much clinical and demographic metadata was included differed by source and by participant, and the metadata was provided uncurated.

Based on the germline V gene, the CDR1 and CDR2 sequences are SGHNT and YENEEA. After removal of 5 bases from V and 2 bases from J, the junction retains 6 bases not matched to a gene. The CDR3 starts with the cysteine, ends with the phenylalanine, and has 16 residues. The kept DNA is CDR3 alone, 48 bases in frame from the first base. TCRbeta CDR3 regions were amplified from genomic DNA using the immunoSEQ Assay, a bias-controlled multiplex PCR. Per the source publication's procedure: The number of nucleated cells in each sample was estimated from the amplification of reference gene primers within the assay. Sequence reads were collapsed and filtered to measure the absolute abundance of every unique TCRbeta CDR3 rearrangement. Productive Simpson clonality was computed per sample as the square root of Simpson's diversity index over productive rearrangements. The table comes from immuneACCESS by way of TCRdb, which keeps in-frame sequences with V and J called. Part of the clones is missing from these tables; in studies checked, under half for an unresolved V gene and the rest for unknown reasons. V and J calls and clone size are copied from that table; D and trimming were computed from the DNA. For this sample the table gives around 200,000 clones, of which around four fifths were detected only once. The biggest ten clones account for roughly 2.9% of the sample.

Collaborating institutions collected whole blood in K2EDTA tubes following their own protocols. For TCRbeta analysis, collaborator samples were shipped as frozen whole blood, as isolated PBMCs, or as DNA extracted from either sample type. Sequenced: peripheral blood. The rearranged segments are TRBV11-3 and TRBJ2-2, with 9 central nucleotides matching TRBD1. This receptor was obtained from a man in his fifties with active or convalescent COVID-19. The encoded CDR3 is CASSNTGGINTGELFF. The DNA sequence follows: TGTGCCAGCAGCAACACAGGGGGCATCAACACCGGGGAGCTGTTTTTT.